A selection of T cell receptor beta chains follows, all from one sample in a study of immune characterization of retroperitoneal liposarcoma. One entry per CDR3 protein results from TCRdb running MiXCR on the PCR reads. The sample lists 9,000 to 13,000 distinct CDR3 sequences; around 28% were seen once. Sequenced material: tumor tissue. The receptors originated from a male donor with retroperitoneal liposarcoma. The CDR3 runs from the conserved cysteine through the conserved F or W. Each record gives: J gene, V gene, D gene, clone size, CDR3 DNA, CDR3 protein. The D gene is left open where the match is weak. Clone size is shown for a subset of rows, as once, few, many or a class of expanded clone.

J gene: TRBJ2-7; V gene: TRBV27; D gene: TRBD1; clone size: NA; CDR3 DNA: TGTGCCAGCAGTTTTACTAGACAGGGGAGGACCTACGAGCAGTACTTC; CDR3 protein: CASSFTRQGRTYEQYF
J gene: TRBJ1-2; V gene: TRBV6-2/TRBV6-3; D gene: TRBD1; clone size: few; CDR3 DNA: TGTGCCAGCAGTCCGCAGACAGGGGCCCCCTATGGCTACACCTTC; CDR3 protein: CASSPQTGAPYGYTF
J gene: TRBJ2-1; V gene: TRBV11-1; D gene: NA; clone size: NA; CDR3 DNA: TGTGCCAGCAGCCCCCGGCGAGAGGGGTACAATGAGCAGTTCTTC; CDR3 protein: CASSPRREGYNEQFF
J gene: TRBJ2-1; V gene: TRBV11-1; D gene: NA; clone size: NA; CDR3 DNA: TGTGTCAGCAGCTTAGCTTCCGGGGGCGAGGGGACCCAGTTCTTC; CDR3 protein: CVSSLASGGEGTQFF
J gene: TRBJ2-7; V gene: TRBV25-1; D gene: NA; clone size: many; CDR3 DNA: TGTGCCAGCGGCTCGACAACGGGGCCACTCTACGAGCAGTACTTC; CDR3 protein: CASGSTTGPLYEQYF
J gene: TRBJ1-1; V gene: TRBV25-1; D gene: NA; clone size: NA; CDR3 DNA: TGTGCCAGCGGTTCGTCATCGCCACGGCGATCTTTCTTT; CDR3 protein: CASGSSSPRRSFF
J gene: TRBJ2-4; V gene: TRBV6-4; D gene: TRBD1; clone size: NA; CDR3 DNA: TGTGCCAGCAGTGTCGAGACAGGGAATGAGCAGTACTTC; CDR3 protein: CASSVETGNEQYF
J gene: TRBJ2-5; V gene: TRBV24-1; D gene: NA; clone size: NA; CDR3 DNA: TGTGCCACCAGTGCCCAAGAGACCCAGTACTTC; CDR3 protein: CATSAQETQYF
J gene: TRBJ2-1; V gene: TRBV4-2; D gene: TRBD2; clone size: few; CDR3 DNA: TGTGCCAGCAGCCAGCGGGAGGGGGACTACAATGAGCAGTTCTTC; CDR3 protein: CASSQREGDYNEQFF
J gene: TRBJ2-7; V gene: TRBV6-6; D gene: NA; clone size: many; CDR3 DNA: TGTGCCAGCAGTTACGTCAACGAGCAGTACTTC; CDR3 protein: CASSYVNEQYF
J gene: TRBJ1-2; V gene: TRBV6-1; D gene: NA; clone size: medium-sized; CDR3 DNA: TGTGCCAGCAACCCCCTCTATGGCTACACCTTC; CDR3 protein: CASNPLYGYTF
J gene: TRBJ2-7; V gene: TRBV6-5; D gene: TRBD2; clone size: many; CDR3 DNA: TGTGCCAGCAGTTACTCCCTAGCGGGAGATCGAGACGAGCAGTACTTC; CDR3 protein: CASSYSLAGDRDEQYF
J gene: TRBJ2-1; V gene: TRBV12-3/TRBV12-4; D gene: NA; clone size: NA; CDR3 DNA: TGTGCCAGCAGTTTACGGCGGAGCTCCTACAATGAGCAGTTCTTC; CDR3 protein: CASSLRRSSYNEQFF
J gene: TRBJ1-4; V gene: TRBV7-2; D gene: NA; clone size: NA; CDR3 DNA: TGTGCCAGCAGCTTCGGGGGGGGGGCGGATGAAAAACTGTTTTTT; CDR3 protein: CASSFGGGADEKLFF
J gene: TRBJ2-3; V gene: TRBV12-3/TRBV12-4; D gene: TRBD2; clone size: NA; CDR3 DNA: TGTGCCAGCAGTTTAATAGCGGGAGTAACAGATACGCAGTATTTT; CDR3 protein: CASSLIAGVTDTQYF
J gene: TRBJ2-5; V gene: TRBV6-1; D gene: TRBD1; clone size: large; CDR3 DNA: TGTGCCAGCAGTGAGTCAGGGGGCATAGAGACCCAGTACTTC; CDR3 protein: CASSESGGIETQYF
J gene: TRBJ2-1; V gene: TRBV6-4; D gene: TRBD2; clone size: NA; CDR3 DNA: TGTGCCAGCAGTGACTCTAGCGGGAGCTACAATGAGCAGTTCTTC; CDR3 protein: CASSDSSGSYNEQFF
J gene: TRBJ2-1; V gene: TRBV7-6; D gene: NA; clone size: medium-sized; CDR3 DNA: TGTGCCAGCAGCTTGGGGGCAGGGGCAAACGAGCAGTTCTTC; CDR3 protein: CASSLGAGANEQFF
J gene: TRBJ2-5; V gene: TRBV6-1; D gene: TRBD2; clone size: medium-sized; CDR3 DNA: TGTGCCAGCAGTGAAGAGGCTAGCGGGGCGGAGACCCAGTACTTC; CDR3 protein: CASSEEASGAETQYF
J gene: TRBJ1-2; V gene: TRBV6-1; D gene: NA; clone size: many; CDR3 DNA: TGTGCCAGCAGGATAGGGAACGGCTACACCTTC; CDR3 protein: CASRIGNGYTF
J gene: TRBJ2-5; V gene: TRBV12-3/TRBV12-4; D gene: NA; clone size: NA; CDR3 DNA: TGTGCCAGCACCTTGGGGGCACAAGAGACCCAGTACTTC; CDR3 protein: CASTLGAQETQYF
J gene: TRBJ1-5; V gene: TRBV6-1; D gene: NA; clone size: NA; CDR3 DNA: TGTGCCAGCAGAAGGGAGGACCAGCCCCAGCATTTT; CDR3 protein: CASRREDQPQHF
J gene: TRBJ2-7; V gene: TRBV7-6; D gene: NA; clone size: many; CDR3 DNA: TGTGCCAGCAGTACCGAGGCTTTCTACGAGCAGTACTTC; CDR3 protein: CASSTEAFYEQYF
J gene: TRBJ2-1; V gene: TRBV6-6; D gene: NA; clone size: NA; CDR3 DNA: TGTGCCAGCAGTTACACAGGCTTGGAGCAGTTCTTC; CDR3 protein: CASSYTGLEQFF
J gene: TRBJ2-3; V gene: TRBV6-6; D gene: NA; clone size: NA; CDR3 DNA: TGTGCCAACAGTTACGAAGGGAGAGGGTACAATGAGCAGTTCTTT; CDR3 protein: CANSYEGRGYNEQFF
J gene: TRBJ1-4; V gene: TRBV6-1; D gene: NA; clone size: many; CDR3 DNA: TGTGCCAGCAGTGAATATGGGTCTAATGAAAAACTGTTTTTT; CDR3 protein: CASSEYGSNEKLFF
J gene: TRBJ2-4; V gene: TRBV6-9; D gene: NA; clone size: medium-sized; CDR3 DNA: TGTGCCAGCAGCCCCAAGGGTTGGGCCAAAAACATTCAGTACTTC; CDR3 protein: CASSPKGWAKNIQYF
J gene: TRBJ1-6; V gene: TRBV7-2; D gene: NA; clone size: NA; CDR3 DNA: TGTGCCAGCAGCTTTCGGGGAACCCAGAATTCACCCCTCCACTTT; CDR3 protein: CASSFRGTQNSPLHF
J gene: TRBJ1-1; V gene: TRBV6-1; D gene: NA; clone size: many; CDR3 DNA: TGTGCCTGCCAGCACCCTGCAACTGAAGCTTTCTTT; CDR3 protein: CACQHPATEAFF
J gene: TRBJ2-3; V gene: TRBV7-2; D gene: TRBD2; clone size: medium-sized; CDR3 DNA: TGTGCCAGCAGCTTCTGGGGGACTAGCGGCACAGATACGCAGTATTTT; CDR3 protein: CASSFWGTSGTDTQYF
J gene: TRBJ2-7; V gene: TRBV19; D gene: TRBD2; clone size: NA; CDR3 DNA: TGTGCCAGTAGTATCGTCCCGGGAGGCTACGAGCAGTACTTC; CDR3 protein: CASSIVPGGYEQYF
J gene: TRBJ1-1; V gene: TRBV6-1; D gene: TRBD1; clone size: medium-sized; CDR3 DNA: TGTGCCAGCAGTGAAGGCAGGGGACAGGGGAGAACTGAAGCTTTCTTT; CDR3 protein: CASSEGRGQGRTEAFF
J gene: TRBJ2-6; V gene: TRBV6-6; D gene: NA; clone size: NA; CDR3 DNA: TGTGCCAGCAGTTACTGGACTTCTGGGGCCAACGTCCTGACTTTC; CDR3 protein: CASSYWTSGANVLTF
J gene: TRBJ1-1; V gene: TRBV7-3; D gene: NA; clone size: few; CDR3 DNA: TGTGCCAGCAGCCCAGATTCGGGAGGGCCCTATGAAGCTTTCTTT; CDR3 protein: CASSPDSGGPYEAFF
J gene: TRBJ2-7; V gene: TRBV12-3/TRBV12-4; D gene: NA; clone size: many; CDR3 DNA: TGTGCCAGCAGTTTAGCGGGGGCCCATAATGAGCAGTACTTC; CDR3 protein: CASSLAGAHNEQYF
J gene: TRBJ2-1; V gene: TRBV6-1; D gene: TRBD1; clone size: medium-sized; CDR3 DNA: TGTGCCAGCAACGGACAGGGGCTGAAGACCCAGTTCTTC; CDR3 protein: CASNGQGLKTQFF
J gene: TRBJ2-5; V gene: TRBV4-1; D gene: NA; clone size: NA; CDR3 DNA: TGCGCCAGCAGCTACAATAAGGGGGTGGACAATGAGCAGTACTTC; CDR3 protein: CASSYNKGVDNEQYF
J gene: TRBJ2-7; V gene: TRBV12-3/TRBV12-4; D gene: NA; clone size: NA; CDR3 DNA: TGTGCCAGCAGTTTTCCCAGGAAAGGGCGGCCCTCCTACGAGCAGTACTTC; CDR3 protein: CASSFPRKGRPSYEQYF
J gene: TRBJ2-7; V gene: TRBV6-2/TRBV6-3; D gene: NA; clone size: few; CDR3 DNA: TGTGCCATAGGAAGTGCGGTCTACGAGCAGTACTTC; CDR3 protein: CAIGSAVYEQYF
J gene: TRBJ2-1; V gene: TRBV6-1; D gene: TRBD2; clone size: NA; CDR3 DNA: TGTGCCAGCAGCGGGGTGGGAGGGCGTGAGCAGTTCTTC; CDR3 protein: CASSGVGGREQFF
J gene: TRBJ2-5; V gene: TRBV7-2; D gene: TRBD2; clone size: few; CDR3 DNA: TGTGCCAGCAGCTTAGCCGAGCGGGGGATGGAGACCCAGTACTTC; CDR3 protein: CASSLAERGMETQYF
J gene: TRBJ1-2; V gene: TRBV6-1; D gene: NA; clone size: NA; CDR3 DNA: TGTGCCAGCAGCGCGGGTACAGGCACCGGAAGCTATGGCTACACCTTC; CDR3 protein: CASSAGTGTGSYGYTF
J gene: TRBJ2-1; V gene: TRBV11-3; D gene: TRBD2; clone size: many; CDR3 DNA: TGTGCCAGCAGCCCATTCGGACTAGCGGGAGGGAATGAGCAGTTCTTC; CDR3 protein: CASSPFGLAGGNEQFF
J gene: TRBJ2-3; V gene: TRBV6-6; D gene: TRBD2; clone size: medium-sized; CDR3 DNA: TGTGCCAGCAGTTACACTAGCGGGGGTGCTAGCACAGATACGCAGTATTTT; CDR3 protein: CASSYTSGGASTDTQYF
J gene: TRBJ2-5; V gene: TRBV12-3/TRBV12-4; D gene: TRBD1; clone size: few; CDR3 DNA: TGTGCCAGCATACCCGGACAGGGTGACACCCAGTACTTC; CDR3 protein: CASIPGQGDTQYF
J gene: TRBJ2-1; V gene: TRBV7-6; D gene: NA; clone size: many; CDR3 DNA: TGTGCCAGCAGCCCCACCTCTCCCGGGCCTAGCGAGCAGTTCTTC; CDR3 protein: CASSPTSPGPSEQFF
J gene: TRBJ2-4; V gene: TRBV7-2; D gene: TRBD1; clone size: NA; CDR3 DNA: TGTGCCAGCACCACCCCGGGACAGGAGAGGGACATTCAGTACTTC; CDR3 protein: CASTTPGQERDIQYF
J gene: TRBJ2-5; V gene: TRBV27; D gene: TRBD2; clone size: few; CDR3 DNA: TGTGCCAGCAGTATTATACCACCGGGACTAGCGGGAGATACCCAAGAGACCCAGTACTTC; CDR3 protein: CASSIIPPGLAGDTQETQYF
J gene: TRBJ2-1; V gene: TRBV11-3; D gene: NA; clone size: NA; CDR3 DNA: TGTGCCAGCAGCTTACGAACCACCAATGAGCAGTTCTTC; CDR3 protein: CASSLRTTNEQFF
J gene: TRBJ2-1; V gene: TRBV10-1; D gene: NA; clone size: few; CDR3 DNA: TGCGCCAGCAGTGAGTACAGGGCCAACAATGAGCAGTTCTTC; CDR3 protein: CASSEYRANNEQFF
J gene: TRBJ2-7; V gene: TRBV7-6; D gene: NA; clone size: NA; CDR3 DNA: TGTGCCAGCAGCCCTCTCGAGCAGTACTTC; CDR3 protein: CASSPLEQYF
J gene: TRBJ1-1; V gene: TRBV12-3/TRBV12-4; D gene: TRBD1; clone size: medium-sized; CDR3 DNA: TGTGCCAGCACTCCGGGACAGACGAACACTGAAGCTTTCTTT; CDR3 protein: CASTPGQTNTEAFF
J gene: TRBJ2-2; V gene: TRBV11-3; D gene: NA; clone size: many; CDR3 DNA: TGTGCCAGCAGCCTAGGGACCGACCAATTCACCGGGGAGCTGTTTTTT; CDR3 protein: CASSLGTDQFTGELFF
J gene: TRBJ2-5; V gene: TRBV25-1; D gene: NA; clone size: NA; CDR3 DNA: TGTGCCAGCAGAGTGAATAGCGGGACAGGGCAAGAGACCCAGTACTTC; CDR3 protein: CASRVNSGTGQETQYF
J gene: TRBJ2-1; V gene: TRBV6-1; D gene: NA; clone size: NA; CDR3 DNA: TGTGCCAGCACCGTCTTAAAAAACTCCTACAATGAGCAGTTCTTC; CDR3 protein: CASTVLKNSYNEQFF
J gene: TRBJ2-7; V gene: TRBV24-1; D gene: NA; clone size: NA; CDR3 DNA: TGTGCCACCTCCGGCGGACCGGGGGCTACAAGGGAGCAGTACTTC; CDR3 protein: CATSGGPGATREQYF